This T cell receptor beta chain is from a study of CD8 T cells in Susac syndrome (dated by TCRdb to the late 2010s). Notes on the research overall: Repertoire sequencing was used to test whether CD8+ T cell activation and differentiation in Susac syndrome was antigen driven.

A word on this clonotype: The antigen it recognizes is unknown. Base qualities are not at hand, and no much larger clone is one base apart.

RNA was extracted using the RNeasy kit, and roughly 0.5 to 1 microgram was reverse transcribed with random hexamers. The immunoSEQ multiplex PCR assay, which covers 54 Vbeta and 13 Jbeta segments, was used to amplify TCR beta CDR3 regions. PCR amplification bias was corrected by using a synthetic template baseline for primer optimization and computational correction. The study's own analysis went as follows. Reads were annotated to V, D and J genes according to IMGT and were analyzed with immunoSEQ Analyzer, with only productive sequences retained. To calculate clonality, Shannon entropy was normalized by log2 of the number of productive unique sequences and then subtracted from one. For each patient and control, public and private clones were evaluated among the 100 most prevalent clones. Clones were defined as Susac-specific when absent from the healthy and MS cohorts, from about 1,100 published viral clones and from other ImmuneACCESS disease sequences. In TCRdb, the public reads were trimmed at Q25 with fastp and aligned with MiXCR, with productive beta chains retained. Identical CDR3 protein sequences are pooled into one entry, listed with their most common genes and DNA. What appears here as the V and J calls and clone size reflects TCRdb's work, not the paper's. The sample yields 200,000 or so distinct CDR3 sequences; approximately 95% were counted once. Together, the top ten hold about 0.093% of the sample.

High-throughput TCR beta sequencing profiled peripheral blood CD8+ and CD4+ T cells from healthy donors, Susac syndrome patients and multiple sclerosis patients. Multiple sclerosis controls were treatment-naive patients with stable or active relapsing-remitting disease fulfilling revised McDonald criteria. Bulk CD8+ and CD4+ T cells were purified magnetically by negative isolation, whereas CD8+ TEMRA cells were enriched by FACS. Blood was collected in EDTA tubes and processed within 24 hours, with PBMCs isolated through density gradient centrifugation. PBMCs intended for TCR sequencing were frozen in liquid nitrogen and were later thawed in a 37 degrees C water bath. A purity of at least 90% was achieved for sorted or isolated CD4+, CD8+ and CD8+ TEMRA cells. Summary of the overall study and its limitations: The number of individuals in the TCR sequencing and HLA analysis was acknowledged as relatively small.

CDR1 SGDLS and CDR2 YYNGEE are derived from the germline V gene. Deletion took 0 bases off V and 5 bases off J, with a span of 9 bases between the germline ends. From the cysteine through the phenylalanine, the CDR3 covers 13 amino acids. Kept here is only the CDR3 DNA, which spans 39 bases and is read in frame from base 1. Recombination linked TRBV9 to TRBJ2-7, and TRBD1 may be the D gene, going by 6 matching bases. The specimen sequenced was CD4+ T cells from PBMCs. This sequence was found in a human donor with multiple sclerosis. The nucleotides read TGTGCCAGCAGCGTAGCGACAGGCGACGAGCAGTACTTC. Translated, this is CASSVATGDEQYF.